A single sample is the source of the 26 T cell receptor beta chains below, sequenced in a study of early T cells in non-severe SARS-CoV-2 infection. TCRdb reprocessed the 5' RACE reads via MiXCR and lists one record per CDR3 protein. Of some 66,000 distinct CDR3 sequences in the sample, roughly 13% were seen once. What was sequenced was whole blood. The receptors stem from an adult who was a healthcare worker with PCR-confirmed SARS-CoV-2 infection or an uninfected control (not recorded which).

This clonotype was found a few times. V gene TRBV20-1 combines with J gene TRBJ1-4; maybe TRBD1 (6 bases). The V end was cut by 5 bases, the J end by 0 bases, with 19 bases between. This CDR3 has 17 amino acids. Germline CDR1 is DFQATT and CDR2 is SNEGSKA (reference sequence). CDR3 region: CSAPFWRGRTTNEKLFF. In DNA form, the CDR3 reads TGCAGTGCTCCCTTTTGGAGGGGGAGGACAACTAATGAAAAACTGTTTTTT.

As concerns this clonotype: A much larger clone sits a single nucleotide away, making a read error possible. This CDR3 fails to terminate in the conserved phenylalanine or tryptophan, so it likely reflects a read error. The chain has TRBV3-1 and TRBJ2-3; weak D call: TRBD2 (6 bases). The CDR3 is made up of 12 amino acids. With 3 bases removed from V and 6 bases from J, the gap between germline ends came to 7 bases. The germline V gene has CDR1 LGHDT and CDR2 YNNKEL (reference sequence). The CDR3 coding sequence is TGTGCCAGCAGCCATCTAGCGGATACGCAGTATCTT. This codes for CASSHLADTQYL.

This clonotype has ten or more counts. The CDR3 bases are TGTGCCAGCAGCGGAGACAGGTTTTACAATGAGCAGTTCTTC. It yields the protein CASSGDRFYNEQFF. V gene TRBV5-4 combines with J gene TRBJ2-1; TRBD1 might be the D (6 bases). V was cut by 4 bases and J by 4 bases, with 12 bases left in between. The CDR3 is 14 residues long. Per the germline V gene, CDR1 is SGHNT and CDR2 is YYREEE (reference sequence).

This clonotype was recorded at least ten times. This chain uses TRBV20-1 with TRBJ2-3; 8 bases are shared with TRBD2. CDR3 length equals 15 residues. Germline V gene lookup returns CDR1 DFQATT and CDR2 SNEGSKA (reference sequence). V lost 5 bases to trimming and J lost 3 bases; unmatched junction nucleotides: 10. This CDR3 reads CSALRGAGATDTQYF. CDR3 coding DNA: TGCAGTGCTCTCCGTGGAGCGGGGGCTACAGATACGCAGTATTTT.

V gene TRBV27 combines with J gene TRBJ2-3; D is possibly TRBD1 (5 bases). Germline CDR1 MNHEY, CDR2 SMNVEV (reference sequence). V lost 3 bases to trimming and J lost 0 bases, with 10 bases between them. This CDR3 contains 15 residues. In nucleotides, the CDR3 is TGTGCCAGCAGTTTCCTGACAGATAGCACAGATACGCAGTATTTT. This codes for CASSFLTDSTDTQYF.

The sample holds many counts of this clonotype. The CDR3 sequence: CASSLGAGNEQYF. The DNA for the CDR3 is TGTGCCAGCAGCTTAGGGGCAGGGAACGAGCAGTACTTC. The rearrangement joins TRBV11-3 to TRBJ2-7; TRBD1 is a possible D gene (5 bases). CDR3 length: 13 amino acids. The germline V and J ends were trimmed by 1 base and 5 bases, with 9 bases remaining between them. Germline CDR1 reads SGHNT; CDR2 reads YENEEA.

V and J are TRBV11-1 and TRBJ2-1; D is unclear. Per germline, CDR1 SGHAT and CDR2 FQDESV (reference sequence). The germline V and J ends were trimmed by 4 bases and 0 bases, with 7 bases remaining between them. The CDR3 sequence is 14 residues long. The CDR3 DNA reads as TGTGCCAGCAGCTCCTTGAGCTCCTACAATGAGCAGTTCTTC. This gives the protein CASSSLSSYNEQFF.

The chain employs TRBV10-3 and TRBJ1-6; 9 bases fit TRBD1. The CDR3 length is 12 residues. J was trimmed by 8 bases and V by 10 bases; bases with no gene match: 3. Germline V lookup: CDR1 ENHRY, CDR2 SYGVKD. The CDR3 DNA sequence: TGTGCCACCAGGACAGGGGATTCACCCCTCCACTTT. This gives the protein CATRTGDSPLHF.

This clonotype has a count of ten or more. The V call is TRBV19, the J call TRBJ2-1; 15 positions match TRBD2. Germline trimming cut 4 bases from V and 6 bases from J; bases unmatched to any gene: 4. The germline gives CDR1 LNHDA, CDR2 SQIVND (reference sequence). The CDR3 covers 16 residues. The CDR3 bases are TGTGCCAGTAGTAGGGGACTAGCGGGAGGCCTCAATGAGCAGTTCTTC. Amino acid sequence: CASSRGLAGGLNEQFF.

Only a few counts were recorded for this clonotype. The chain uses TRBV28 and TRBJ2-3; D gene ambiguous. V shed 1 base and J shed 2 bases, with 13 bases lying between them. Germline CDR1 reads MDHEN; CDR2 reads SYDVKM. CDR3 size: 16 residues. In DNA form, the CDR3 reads TGTGCCAGCAGTTTATATCGGATAGGGTCCACAGATACGCAGTATTTT. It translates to CASSLYRIGSTDTQYF. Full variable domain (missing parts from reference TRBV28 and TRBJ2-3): DVKVTQSSRYLVKRTGEKVFLECVQDMDHENMFWYRQDPGLGLRLIYFSYDVKMKEKGDIPEGYSVSREKKERFSLILESASTNQTSMYLCASSLYRIGSTDTQYFGPGTRLTVL.

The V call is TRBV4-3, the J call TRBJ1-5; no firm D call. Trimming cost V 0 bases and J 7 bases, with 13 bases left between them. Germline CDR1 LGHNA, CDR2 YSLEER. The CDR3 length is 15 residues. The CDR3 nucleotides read TGCGCCAGCAGCCAAGAATATGGCAAAAGGCAGCCCCAGCATTTT. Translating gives CASSQEYGKRQPQHF.

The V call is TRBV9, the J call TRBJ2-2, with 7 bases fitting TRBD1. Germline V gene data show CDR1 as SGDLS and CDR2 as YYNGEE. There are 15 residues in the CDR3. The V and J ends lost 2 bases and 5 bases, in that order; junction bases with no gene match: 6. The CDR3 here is CASSVGTVPTGELFF. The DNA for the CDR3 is TGTGCCAGCAGCGTGGGGACAGTGCCAACCGGGGAGCTGTTTTTT.

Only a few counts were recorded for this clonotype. CDR3 in amino acids: CSARERSNTGELFF. The CDR3 DNA follows: TGCAGTGCTAGGGAGAGATCGAACACCGGGGAGCTGTTTTTT. The genes are TRBV20-1 and TRBJ2-2; D uncertain. The V end lost 3 bases, the J end lost 0 bases, and 8 bases lay between the germline ends. CDR3 length equals 14 residues. Germline V gene lookup returns CDR1 DFQATT and CDR2 SNEGSKA (reference sequence).

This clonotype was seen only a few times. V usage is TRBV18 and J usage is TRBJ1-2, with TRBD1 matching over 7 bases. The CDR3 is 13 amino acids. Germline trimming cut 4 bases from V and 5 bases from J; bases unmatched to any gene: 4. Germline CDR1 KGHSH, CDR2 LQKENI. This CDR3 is CASSRDSLYGYTF. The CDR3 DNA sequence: TGTGCCAGCTCACGGGACAGCCTTTATGGCTACACCTTC.

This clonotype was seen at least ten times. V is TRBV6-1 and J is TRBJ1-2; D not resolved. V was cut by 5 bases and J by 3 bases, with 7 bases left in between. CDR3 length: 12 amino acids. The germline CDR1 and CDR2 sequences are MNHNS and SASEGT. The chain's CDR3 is CASSWADYGYTF. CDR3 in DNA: TGTGCCAGCAGTTGGGCAGACTATGGCTACACCTTC.

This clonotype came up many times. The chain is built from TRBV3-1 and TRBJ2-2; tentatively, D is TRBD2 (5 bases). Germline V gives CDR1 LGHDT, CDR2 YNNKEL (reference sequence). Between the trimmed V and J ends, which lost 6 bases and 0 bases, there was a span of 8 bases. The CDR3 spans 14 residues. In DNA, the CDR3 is TGTGCCAGCAGGGCGGGCGCGAACACCGGGGAGCTGTTTTTT. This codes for CASRAGANTGELFF.

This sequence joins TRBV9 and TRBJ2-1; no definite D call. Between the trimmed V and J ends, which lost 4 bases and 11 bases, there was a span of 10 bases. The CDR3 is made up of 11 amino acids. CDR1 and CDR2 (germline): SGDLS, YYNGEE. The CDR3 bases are TGTGCCAGCAGCTCCCCACCGAAGCAGTTCTTC. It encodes CASSSPPKQFF.

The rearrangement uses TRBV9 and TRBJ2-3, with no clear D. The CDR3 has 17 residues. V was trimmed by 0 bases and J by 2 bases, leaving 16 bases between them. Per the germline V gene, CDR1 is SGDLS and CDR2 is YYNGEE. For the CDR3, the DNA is TGTGCCAGCAGCGTAGGATTGAGGATCCCCAACACAGATACGCAGTATTTT. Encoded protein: CASSVGLRIPNTDTQYF.

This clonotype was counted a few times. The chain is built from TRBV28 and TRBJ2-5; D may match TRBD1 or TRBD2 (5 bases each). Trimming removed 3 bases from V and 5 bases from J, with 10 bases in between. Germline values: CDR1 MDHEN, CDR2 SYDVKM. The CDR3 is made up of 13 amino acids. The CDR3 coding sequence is TGTGCCAGCAGTTTGTCCGGGACGGAGACCCAGTACTTC. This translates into CASSLSGTETQYF.

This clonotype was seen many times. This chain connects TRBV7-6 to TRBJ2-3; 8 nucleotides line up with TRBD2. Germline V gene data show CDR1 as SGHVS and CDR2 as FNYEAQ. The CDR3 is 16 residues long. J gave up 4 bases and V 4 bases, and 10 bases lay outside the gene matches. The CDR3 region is CASSYVTGGFADTQYF. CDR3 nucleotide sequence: TGTGCCAGCAGCTATGTTACGGGAGGGTTCGCAGATACGCAGTATTTT.

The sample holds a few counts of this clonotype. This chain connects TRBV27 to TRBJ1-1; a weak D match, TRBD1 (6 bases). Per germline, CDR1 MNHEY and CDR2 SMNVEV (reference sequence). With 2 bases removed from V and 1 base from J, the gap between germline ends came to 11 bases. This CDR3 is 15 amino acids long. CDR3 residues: CASSLVGAGNTEAFF. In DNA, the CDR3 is TGTGCCAGCAGTTTAGTGGGGGCTGGGAACACTGAAGCTTTCTTT.

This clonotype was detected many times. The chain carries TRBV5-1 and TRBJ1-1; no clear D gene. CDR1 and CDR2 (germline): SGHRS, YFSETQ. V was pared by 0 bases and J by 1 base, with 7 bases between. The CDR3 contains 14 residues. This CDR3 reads CASSLGVGNTEAFF. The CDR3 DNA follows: TGCGCCAGCAGCTTGGGCGTGGGGAACACTGAAGCTTTCTTT.

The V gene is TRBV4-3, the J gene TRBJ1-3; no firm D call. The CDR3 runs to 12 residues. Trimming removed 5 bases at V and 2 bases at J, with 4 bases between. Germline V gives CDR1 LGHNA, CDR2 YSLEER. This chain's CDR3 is CASSNTGNTIYF. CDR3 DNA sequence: TGCGCCAGCAGCAACACTGGAAACACCATATATTTT.

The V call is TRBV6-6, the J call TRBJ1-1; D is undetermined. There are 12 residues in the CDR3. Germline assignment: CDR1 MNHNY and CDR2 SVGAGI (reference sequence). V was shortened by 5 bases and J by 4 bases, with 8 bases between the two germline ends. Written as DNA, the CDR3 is TGTGCCAGCAGTGTCCCTGGCACTGAAGCTTTCTTT. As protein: CASSVPGTEAFF.

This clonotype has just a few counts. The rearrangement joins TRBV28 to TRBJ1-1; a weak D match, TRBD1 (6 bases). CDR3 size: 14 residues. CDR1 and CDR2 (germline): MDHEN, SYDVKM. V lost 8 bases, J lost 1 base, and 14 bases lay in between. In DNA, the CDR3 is TGTGCCAGCGGGGGGGTACAGGGGAACACTGAAGCTTTCTTT. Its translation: CASGGVQGNTEAFF.

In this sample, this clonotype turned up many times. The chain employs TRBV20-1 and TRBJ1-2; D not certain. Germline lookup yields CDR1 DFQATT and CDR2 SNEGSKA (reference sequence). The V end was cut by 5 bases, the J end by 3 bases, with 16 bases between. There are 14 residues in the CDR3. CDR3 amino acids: CSAQNRGSDYGYTF. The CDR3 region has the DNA TGCAGTGCTCAGAACCGGGGTTCGGACTATGGCTACACCTTC.